This paragraph reports one T cell receptor beta chain. The data are from a study of blood T cell repertoires in COVID-19. Study-wide background: Donors in the United States, Italy and Spain gave samples during acute or convalescent COVID-19. PBMCs, B-cell-depleted T cells, or T cells provided the cDNA or gDNA that made up the material.

The authors' processing: Amplifying reference gene primers gave estimates of nucleated cell counts. Clones were sequenced by immunoSEQ multiplex PCR, and TCRdb holds only the in-frame ones, with some missing. The V and J calls and the clone size are those of that table, but D and trimming were determined from the DNA. The data show roughly 100,000 clones, with about 89% seen just once and around 16% held by the top ten. Per the germline V gene, CDR1 is LGHDT and CDR2 is YNNKEL (reference sequence). The CDR3 contains 23 residues. J gave up 1 base and V 0 bases, and 19 bases lay outside the gene matches.

The sequencing input was peripheral blood. The TCR comes from a man between 50 and 59 years old with acute or convalescent COVID-19. This chain joins TRBV3-1 (or the pseudogene TRBV3-2) and TRBJ2-1; 12 bases are a match to TRBD2. The CDR3 spells CASSQDPRGPPGLAGASYNEQFF. In nucleotides, the CDR3 is TGTGCCAGCAGCCAAGACCCCCGAGGTCCCCCGGGACTAGCGGGTGCTTCCTACAATGAGCAGTTCTTC.